This TCR beta chain was captured by sequencing in a study of shared clonotypes between healthy human individuals. Study-wide findings and caveats: The study found 4.5% to 5% of naive CD4 clonotypes shared across several donors. Relative to clonotypes present in all four donors, those not shared had lower generation probabilities.

The CDR3 sequence is 14 residues long. Germline values: CDR1 SGHNT, CDR2 YYREEE (reference sequence). A remark on this clone: What it binds is not known.

Genomic DNA of every subset was divided equally among multiple immunoSEQ plates. TCRdb keeps only in-frame clones here, not all; method: immunoSEQ multiplex PCR. Of about 2.4 million clones listed, 90% to 95% are singletons. The clonotype originates from a young man in good health. Specimen: naive CD4+ T cells sorted from blood. Subset reported: CD45RA+ positively selected. The chain employs TRBV5-4 and TRBJ2-5; D possibly matches TRBD1 or TRBD2 (6 bases each). The DNA end favors TRBJ2-7, so the J call may be wrong. In DNA form, the CDR3 reads TGTGCCAGCAGCTTAGGGGGGCAATTCGTCGAGCAGTACTTC. Translated: CASSLGGQFVEQYF.